The 29 T cell receptor beta chains presented below share a single source sample, sequenced in a study of CD8 T cells in ankylosing spondylitis. No antigen has been assigned to these receptors. Using its own MiXCR run on the 5' RACE reads, TCRdb lists one record per CDR3 protein. The table lists roughly 440,000 distinct CDR3 sequences, approximately 17% of them singletons. Study results and caveats: What appeared characteristic of ankylosing spondylitis blood was a TCR beta motif of 7 or 8 highly homologous variants.

The sample comprised blood, either unsorted or a sorted T cell fraction (not recorded which). These receptors were obtained from a male donor with ankylosing spondylitis.

This sequence joins TRBV9 and TRBJ2-2, with a tentative D call TRBD2 (5 bases). The CDR3 length is 13 residues. V was shortened by 6 bases and J by 6 bases, with 12 bases between the two germline ends. From germline, CDR1 is SGDLS and CDR2 YYNGEE. CDR3 in DNA: TGTGCCAGCACCCCCCGGGGAGCCGGGGAGCTGTTTTTT. Protein product: CASTPRGAGELFF.

This chain connects TRBV6-2 or TRBV6-3 to TRBJ1-3; D gene ambiguous. The CDR3 consists of 14 residues. The V end lost 5 bases, the J end lost 0 bases, and 8 bases lay between the germline ends. CDR1 is MNHEY and CDR2 is SVGEGT in the germline V gene. The DNA for the CDR3 is TGTGCCAGCAGTGGCGAATTCTCTGGAAACACCATATATTTT. Amino acid sequence: CASSGEFSGNTIYF.

The chain links TRBV30 to TRBJ1-1, with 7 bases identical to TRBD1. The V segment lost 4 bases and the J segment 1 base; nucleotides outside the gene matches: 9. The germline V gene encodes CDR1 GTSNPN and CDR2 SVGIG (reference sequence). The length of the CDR3 is 15 residues. This CDR3 is CAWIASDRKNTEAFF. CDR3 nucleotide sequence: TGTGCCTGGATTGCCTCGGACAGGAAGAACACTGAAGCTTTCTTT.

This clonotype was observed a handful of times. The V and J genes are TRBV2 and TRBJ1-3; no firm D call. Trimming removed 0 bases from V and 4 bases from J, with 7 bases in between. The CDR3 length is 14 residues. CDR1 is SNHLY, CDR2 FYNNEI, per germline. This CDR3 reads CASSEATRGNTIYF. The CDR3 DNA sequence: TGTGCCAGCAGTGAAGCTACTCGGGGAAACACCATATATTTT. Combining the CDR3 with reference TRBV2 and TRBJ1-3 gives the whole variable domain EPEVTQTPSHQVTQMGQEVILRCVPISNHLYFYWYRQILGQKVEFLVSFYNNEISEKSEIFDDQFSVERPDGSNFTLKIRSTKLEDSAMYFCASSEATRGNTIYFGEGSWLTVV.

The chain uses TRBV7-9 and TRBJ2-7, with D perhaps TRBD2 (6 bases). V was clipped by 0 bases and J by 3 bases, with 9 bases between them. This CDR3 spans 14 amino acids. Germline V CDR1 and CDR2: SEHNR, FQNEAQ (reference sequence). The CDR3 coding sequence is TGTGCCAGCAGCTTAGCGGGTAGCGGCTACGAGCAGTACTTC. This gives the protein CASSLAGSGYEQYF. Together with reference TRBV7-9 and TRBJ2-7, the CDR3 gives the full variable domain: DTGVSQNPRHKITKRGQNVTFRCDPISEHNRLYWYRQTLGQGPEFLTYFQNEAQLEKSRLLSDRFSAERPKGSFSTLEIQRTEQGDSAMYLCASSLAGSGYEQYFGPGTRLTVT.

The chain recombines TRBV6-2 or TRBV6-3 with TRBJ1-5; TRBD1 agrees at 7 bases. CDR1 and CDR2 (germline): MNHEY, SVGEGT. The CDR3 extends over 17 amino acids. V was pared by 5 bases and J by 0 bases, with 10 bases of the junction left unmatched. The CDR3 sequence is CASSLKKGATSNQPQHF. In DNA form, the CDR3 reads TGTGCCAGCAGTCTCAAGAAGGGGGCAACTAGCAATCAGCCCCAGCATTTT.

The gene calls are TRBV7-9 and TRBJ2-4; perhaps TRBD1 as D (5 bases). Germline CDR1 SEHNR, CDR2 FQNEAQ (reference sequence). The CDR3 totals 17 residues. Trimming left V 2 bases short and J 1 base short, with 15 bases between. The CDR3 region has the DNA TGTGCCAGCAGCTTAATGGGCAGGGCCAGGGCCAAAAACATTCAGTACTTC. Protein: CASSLMGRARAKNIQYF.

This clonotype was observed a single time. The rearrangement joins TRBV4-2 to TRBJ2-5, with D perhaps TRBD1 (5 bases). Germline assignment: CDR1 LGHNA and CDR2 YNFKEQ. This CDR3 is 15 amino acids long. Trimming left V 1 base short and J 0 bases short, with 9 bases between. CDR3 in DNA: TGTGCCAGCAGCCAAGGTGACAGATACCAAGAGACCCAGTACTTC. Translated, it gives CASSQGDRYQETQYF.

This chain's CDR3 is CASSFTAGNFDTQYF. In nucleotides, the CDR3 is TGTGCCAGCAGTTTCACCGCAGGGAATTTCGATACGCAGTATTTT. The V and J genes are TRBV12-3 or TRBV12-4 and TRBJ2-3, with D possibly matching TRBD1 (5 bases). V lost 3 bases and J 6 bases, leaving 16 bases between the germline ends. CDR3 length equals 15 residues.

This sequence joins TRBV28 and TRBJ2-6, with 9 bases that match TRBD1. The CDR3 spans 17 residues. Germline trimming cut 4 bases from V and 1 base from J; bases unmatched to any gene: 5. In germline, CDR1 is MDHEN, CDR2 SYDVKM. The CDR3 DNA follows: TGTGCCAGCAGTTCCGGGACAGGGTATTCTGGGGCCAACGTCCTGACTTTC. Amino acid sequence: CASSSGTGYSGANVLTF.

There are a few counts of this clonotype. This chain connects TRBV20-1 to TRBJ2-7; 9 bases agree with TRBD2. Looked up from germline, CDR1 is DFQATT and CDR2 is SNEGSKA (reference sequence). Unmatched junction bases numbered 3, after V lost 3 bases and J lost 6 bases. CDR3 size: 12 residues. This CDR3 is CSASSGGGEQYF. The CDR3 nucleotides read TGCAGTGCTAGTAGCGGGGGAGGCGAGCAGTACTTC.

This clonotype has just a few counts. V gene TRBV7-9 combines with J gene TRBJ2-3; D is perhaps TRBD2 (5 bases). V was clipped by 5 bases and J by 4 bases, with 10 bases between them. Germline V gives CDR1 SEHNR, CDR2 FQNEAQ (reference sequence). There are 13 residues in the CDR3. CDR3 DNA: TGTGCCAGCAGCCTACTAGTTCCAGATACGCAGTATTTT. Its protein is CASSLLVPDTQYF. Using reference TRBV7-9 and TRBJ2-3 for the parts outside the CDR3, the full variable domain is DTGVSQNPRHKITKRGQNVTFRCDPISEHNRLYWYRQTLGQGPEFLTYFQNEAQLEKSRLLSDRFSAERPKGSFSTLEIQRTEQGDSAMYLCASSLLVPDTQYFGPGTRLTVL.

The rearrangement links TRBV12-3 or TRBV12-4 to TRBJ1-2; 12 nucleotides line up with TRBD1. Trimming took 7 bases from V and 8 from J; bases not matched to a gene: 8. This CDR3 contains 14 residues. For the CDR3, the DNA is TGTGCCAGCACTTGGGGACAGGGGGCATGGGGCTACACCTTC. It yields the protein CASTWGQGAWGYTF.

This clonotype was counted ten times or more. The chain combines TRBV2 with TRBJ2-1, with TRBD2 matching 9 bases. This CDR3 is built from 16 residues. Germline CDR1 reads SNHLY; CDR2 reads FYNNEI. The trim removed 6 bases at V and 6 bases at J, leaving 12 bases unmatched. CDR3 nucleotide sequence: TGTGCCAGCAGGAATACGACTAGCGGTCCTCCCAATGAGCAGTTCTTC. This gives the protein CASRNTTSGPPNEQFF. Complete variable domain (other parts from reference TRBV2 and TRBJ2-1): EPEVTQTPSHQVTQMGQEVILRCVPISNHLYFYWYRQILGQKVEFLVSFYNNEISEKSEIFDDQFSVERPDGSNFTLKIRSTKLEDSAMYFCASRNTTSGPPNEQFFGPGTRLTVL.

The chain joins TRBV5-1 to TRBJ2-7; TRBD1 or TRBD2 may be the D gene (5 bases each). The V gene's germline CDR1 is SGHRS and CDR2 YFSETQ. This CDR3 has 13 residues. The V and J ends lost 4 bases and 5 bases respectively, with 13 bases between them. CDR3 loop: CASSIRDGNEQYF. The CDR3 bases are TGCGCCAGCAGCATCCGGGACGGAAACGAGCAGTACTTC.

This chain uses TRBV27 with TRBJ2-3; D possibly corresponds to TRBD2 (5 bases). The CDR3 consists of 14 residues. Germline loops: CDR1 MNHEY, CDR2 SMNVEV (reference sequence). Trimming took 5 bases from V and 6 from J, leaving 15 bases between them. The CDR3 coding sequence is TGTGCCAGCAGTCCCTGGGAGAGCGTTGATACGCAGTATTTT. Translating gives CASSPWESVDTQYF.

This clonotype was seen more than once but under ten times. The genes are TRBV5-5 and TRBJ2-1, with 8 bases fitting TRBD2. CDR3 size: 16 residues. CDR1 is SGHKS, CDR2 YYEKEE, per germline (reference sequence). With V trimmed by 2 bases and J by 6 bases, 10 bases remained unmatched. DNA for the CDR3: TGTGCCAGCAGCTTCGACGGGAGGGCCCGAAGCAATGAGCAGTTCTTC. Translation gives CASSFDGRARSNEQFF.

This clonotype was picked up many times. This rearrangement joins TRBV27 to TRBJ1-2, with 9 bases matching TRBD1. Losses at the gene ends were 6 bases for V and 7 bases for J; bases not matched to a gene: 15. Germline V gives CDR1 MNHEY, CDR2 SMNVEV (reference sequence). This CDR3 has 16 residues. The CDR3 sequence is CASSRFLGQGSGGYTF. The CDR3 region has the DNA TGTGCCAGCAGCCGGTTCTTAGGACAGGGGTCCGGTGGCTACACCTTC.

This clonotype was seen only a few times. The J gene is TRBJ2-3, the V gene TRBV6-2 or TRBV6-3; TRBD2 agrees at 8 bases. Germline lookup yields CDR1 MNHEY and CDR2 SVGEGT. V gave up 5 bases and J gave up 6 bases; unmatched junction bases: 10. The CDR3 is 15 amino acids. DNA of the CDR3: TGTGCCAGCAGTCCGGACGGGGGGGCTAGGGATACGCAGTATTTT. Translated, it gives CASSPDGGARDTQYF.

This clonotype was recorded a few times. This chain uses TRBV27 with TRBJ1-2, with 9 bases fitting TRBD1. The junction had 3 bases not matched to a gene; V was cut back by 6 bases and J by 4 bases. The CDR3 is 13 residues long. CDR1 is MNHEY and CDR2 is SMNVEV in the germline V gene (reference sequence). CDR3: CASSRQGVYGYTF. The CDR3 coding sequence is TGTGCCAGCAGCCGACAGGGGGTCTATGGCTACACCTTC.

The chain combines TRBV20-1 with TRBJ1-2, with a tentative D call TRBD1 (5 bases). Germline V gene sequence: CDR1 DFQATT, CDR2 SNEGSKA (reference sequence). The V end lost 0 bases, the J end lost 8 bases, and 13 bases lay between the germline ends. CDR3 length: 13 residues. The CDR3 DNA reads TGCAGTGCTAGAGAGACAGTTTATCGGGGCTACACCTTC. Encoded protein: CSARETVYRGYTF.

This chain's CDR3 is CASSLDFLRETQYF. CDR3 sequence (DNA): TGTGCCAGCAGCTTAGACTTCCTCAGGGAGACCCAGTACTTC. V is TRBV7-6 and J is TRBJ2-5, with D unresolved. The germline V gene has CDR1 SGHVS and CDR2 FNYEAQ. This CDR3 comprises 14 residues. Trimming cost V 1 base and J 5 bases, with 11 bases left between them.

A few counts support this clonotype. The chain is built from TRBV11-2 and TRBJ2-1; 7 positions match TRBD2. The CDR3 extends over 17 amino acids. Per the germline V gene, CDR1 is SGHAT and CDR2 is FQNNGV. Germline trimming cut 2 bases from V and 7 bases from J; bases unmatched to any gene: 14. CDR3 region: CASSLSGRGRVGNEQFF. The CDR3 DNA follows: TGTGCCAGCAGCTTATCAGGTCGCGGGAGAGTGGGTAATGAGCAGTTCTTC.

Only a few counts were recorded for this clonotype. The V call is TRBV6-2 or TRBV6-3, the J call TRBJ1-2; possible D gene TRBD1, 5 bases. V was shortened by 8 bases and J by 0 bases, with 10 bases between the two germline ends. The CDR3 loop spans 13 amino acids. Germline CDR1 is MNHEY and CDR2 is SVGEGT. This chain's CDR3 is CASGTTPNYGYTF. The CDR3 nucleotides read TGTGCCAGCGGGACGACCCCTAACTATGGCTACACCTTC.

This clonotype has more than one count but fewer than ten. This chain joins TRBV9 and TRBJ1-1; 9 bases map to TRBD1. The J segment lost 1 base and the V segment lost 3 bases, leaving 4 bases of the junction unmatched. The CDR3 sequence is 15 residues long. Per germline, CDR1 SGDLS and CDR2 YYNGEE. CDR3 sequence (DNA): TGTGCCAGCAGCGCCTTACAGGGGGCGAACACTGAAGCTTTCTTT. It translates to CASSALQGANTEAFF.

The chain links TRBV7-2 to TRBJ2-3; no clear D. Trimming stripped 0 bases from V and 3 bases from J, with 10 bases between. The CDR3 has 15 amino acids. Germline assignment: CDR1 SGHTA and CDR2 FQGNSA. In DNA form, the CDR3 reads TGTGCCAGCAGCTTAGCCCCCGGGTCGACAGATACGCAGTATTTT. Protein product: CASSLAPGSTDTQYF.

This chain connects TRBV7-2 to TRBJ2-3; possibly TRBD1 for D (5 bases). The V and J ends lost 1 base and 4 bases respectively, with 12 bases between them. The CDR3 loop spans 15 amino acids. The V gene's germline CDR1 is SGHTA and CDR2 FQGNSA. CDR3 sequence reads: CASSLEGAPADTQYF. The DNA for the CDR3 is TGTGCCAGCAGCTTAGAAGGGGCTCCCGCAGATACGCAGTATTTT.

This clonotype was recorded a few times. This chain connects TRBV6-6 to TRBJ1-1, with 7 positions matching TRBD1. There are 13 residues in the CDR3. Germline CDR1 and CDR2: MNHNY and SVGAGI (reference sequence). Trimming cost V 4 bases and J 10 bases; bases outside gene matches: 9. The CDR3 spells CASSSMTGPGAFF. The CDR3 DNA reads as TGTGCCAGCAGTTCTATGACAGGGCCCGGAGCTTTCTTT.

The rearrangement uses TRBV2 and TRBJ2-7, with 7 bases matching TRBD2. V shed 6 bases and J 3 bases; nucleotides not matched to a gene: 2. The germline CDR1 and CDR2 sequences are SNHLY and FYNNEI. The CDR3 extends over 12 amino acids. CDR3 protein: CASRERDYEQYF. Here the CDR3 DNA reads TGTGCCAGCAGAGAGCGGGACTACGAGCAGTACTTC. Full variable domain (missing parts from reference TRBV2 and TRBJ2-7): EPEVTQTPSHQVTQMGQEVILRCVPISNHLYFYWYRQILGQKVEFLVSFYNNEISEKSEIFDDQFSVERPDGSNFTLKIRSTKLEDSAMYFCASRERDYEQYFGPGTRLTVT.